The 3 T cell receptor beta chains below come from one sample, sequenced in a study of blood T cell repertoires in COVID-19. Sequenced by immunoSEQ multiplex PCR; TCRdb stores in-frame clones only, minus some. The profile shows 70,000 or so clones, 88% of them singletons. The sample was peripheral blood. The receptors stem from a human donor in a cohort sampled during active COVID-19.

The chain has TRBV5-1 and TRBJ1-3; the match to TRBD1 covers 7 bases. The CDR3 runs to 16 residues. V lost 0 bases and J lost 7; bases outside the gene matches: 10. The germline CDR1 and CDR2 sequences are SGHRS and YFSETQ. The CDR3 coding sequence is TGCGCCAGCAGCTTGGGCCCGACAGGGTCCGGTAACACCATATATTTT. This encodes CASSLGPTGSGNTIYF.

V is TRBV12-3 or TRBV12-4 and J is TRBJ1-5; D not resolved. The ends were cut back, 6 bases at V and 6 bases at J, with 12 bases in the middle. CDR3 length: 13 amino acids. Here the CDR3 reads CASSRNEGQPQHF. The CDR3 nucleotides are TGTGCCAGCAGCCGGAATGAGGGTCAGCCCCAGCATTTT.

V and J are TRBV18 and TRBJ2-7; the match to TRBD1 covers 8 bases. Germline values: CDR1 KGHSH, CDR2 LQKENI. The CDR3 length is 15 residues. V shed 2 bases, J shed 4 bases, and the junction held 7 bases outside the gene matches. This chain's CDR3 is CASSPGSRGPYEQYF. The DNA for the CDR3 is TGTGCCAGCTCACCAGGGAGCAGGGGGCCTTACGAGCAGTACTTC.